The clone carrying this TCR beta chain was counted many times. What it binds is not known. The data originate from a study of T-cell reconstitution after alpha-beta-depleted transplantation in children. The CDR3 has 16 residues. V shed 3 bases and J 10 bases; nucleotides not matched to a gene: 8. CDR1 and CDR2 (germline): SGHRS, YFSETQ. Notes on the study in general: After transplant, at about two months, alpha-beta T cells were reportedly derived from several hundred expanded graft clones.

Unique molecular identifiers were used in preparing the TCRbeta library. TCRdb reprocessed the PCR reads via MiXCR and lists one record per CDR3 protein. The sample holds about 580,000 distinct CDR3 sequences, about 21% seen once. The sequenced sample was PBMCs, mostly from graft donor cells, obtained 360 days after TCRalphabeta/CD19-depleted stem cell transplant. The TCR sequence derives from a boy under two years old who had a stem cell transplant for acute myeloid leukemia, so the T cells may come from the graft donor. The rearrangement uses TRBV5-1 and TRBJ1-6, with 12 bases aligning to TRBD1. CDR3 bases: TGCGCCAGCAGCTCTGGGACAGGGGGCATCGAATCACCCCTCCACTTT. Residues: CASSSGTGGIESPLHF.